This note documents a single T cell receptor beta chain sequence. The CDR3 spans 18 residues. Germline CDR1 and CDR2: SGDLS and YYNGEE. Trimming removed 3 bases from V and 0 bases from J, with 18 bases in between. This entry is derived from a study of blood T cell repertoires in COVID-19. Study information: The study drew acute and convalescent COVID-19 samples from the United States, Italy and Spain. The cDNA or gDNA used as material had been derived from T cells, B-cell-depleted T cells, or PBMCs.

Original handling: Reference gene primers were amplified, and this amplification served to estimate nucleated cell counts. Data came from immunoSEQ multiplex PCR; TCRdb stores just in-frame clones and leaves some out. From that table come the V and J calls and clone size; the DNA was used to work out D and trimming. The table includes over 250,000 clones, 85% to 90% detected once. The sequenced sample consisted of peripheral blood. The chain combines TRBV9 with TRBJ2-2, with a tentative D call TRBD2 (5 bases). The clonotype originates from a human donor in a cohort sampled during active COVID-19. CDR3 sequence reads: CASSDPDWSGTNTGELFF. The DNA for the CDR3 is TGTGCCAGCAGCGACCCTGACTGGAGCGGCACGAACACCGGGGAGCTGTTTTTT.